Described below is a single T cell receptor (beta chain) sequence and its context. The CDR3 runs to 18 residues. The V gene lost 0 bases and the J gene lost 1 base, with 17 bases spanning the gap. CDR1 SGHRS and CDR2 YFSETQ come from the germline V gene. Genomic DNA (roughly 2 micrograms) was obtained from cryopreserved PBMCs for construction of TCR beta libraries. This sample was included in a study of cytotoxic CD8 clonotypes in ibrutinib-treated CLL. TCRdb's table, derived via immunoSEQ multiplex PCR, lists solely in-frame clones and lacks some. The sample lists 200,000 to 250,000 clones, 75% to 80% seen once, with over 10% in the top ten.

Sequencing used PBMCs, obtained after 12 months of ibrutinib treatment. The receptor was derived from a human donor with chronic lymphocytic leukemia. The chain links TRBV5-1 to TRBJ2-1, with a weak D call TRBD2 (6 bases). CDR3 DNA: TGCGCCAGCAGCTTGGAAACCAGGCTAGCGATTTCCTACAATGAGCAGTTCTTC. It specifies CASSLETRLAISYNEQFF.